The entry that follows covers one T cell receptor beta chain sequence. Its antigen is not known. This specimen belongs to a study of T cell clonotyping in hematopoietic cell transplantation. Findings and caveats of the study: Pathologically expanded recipient clonotypes increased progressively from day 30 to day 180 as diversity fell. Graft donor and pretransplant recipient Inverse Simpson Index values predicted broader posttransplant TCR diversity. Without cell sorting, CD4 versus CD8 contributions remain unresolved.

Between the trimmed V and J ends, which lost 5 bases and 1 base, there was a span of 12 bases. Germline CDR1 reads SGHRS; CDR2 reads YFSETQ. The CDR3 covers 14 residues. Sequencing used immunoSEQ multiplex PCR; TCRdb keeps in-frame clones, though not all of them. The data contain about 8,700 clones, around 85% of them singletons. The sample was PBMCs, taken 180 days after allogeneic stem cell transplant. The J gene is TRBJ1-1, the V gene TRBV5-1; TRBD1 is a possible D gene (6 bases). This TCR was sampled from a human patient who had an allogeneic stem cell transplant, so the T cells may come from the graft donor. The donor label of this sample is uncertain. Some clones in this sample may be carry-over from other donors' samples. The CDR3 loop reads CASSSGQPNTEAFF. In DNA form, the CDR3 reads TGCGCCAGCAGTTCCGGACAGCCGAACACTGAAGCTTTCTTT.